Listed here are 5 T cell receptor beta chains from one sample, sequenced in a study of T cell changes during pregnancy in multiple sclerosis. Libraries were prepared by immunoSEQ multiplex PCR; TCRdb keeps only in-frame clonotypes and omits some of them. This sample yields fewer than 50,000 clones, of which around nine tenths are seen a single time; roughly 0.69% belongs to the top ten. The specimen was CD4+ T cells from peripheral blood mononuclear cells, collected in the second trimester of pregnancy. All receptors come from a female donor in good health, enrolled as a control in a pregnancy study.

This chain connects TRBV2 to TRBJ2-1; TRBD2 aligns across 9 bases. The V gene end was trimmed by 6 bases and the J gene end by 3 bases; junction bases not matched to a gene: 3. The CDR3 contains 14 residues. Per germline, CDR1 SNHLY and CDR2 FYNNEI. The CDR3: CASRLAGVYNEQFF. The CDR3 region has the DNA TGTGCCAGCAGATTAGCGGGAGTCTACAATGAGCAGTTCTTC.

CDR3 DNA sequence: TGCGCCAGCAGCTTGAACTTGGGGCGTGAGCAGTACTTC. Translated: CASSLNLGREQYF. This chain uses TRBV5-1 with TRBJ2-7, with TRBD1 as a possible D gene (5 bases). From germline, CDR1 is SGHRS and CDR2 YFSETQ. The CDR3 runs 13 residues. V was trimmed by 1 base and J by 7 bases, leaving 12 bases between them.

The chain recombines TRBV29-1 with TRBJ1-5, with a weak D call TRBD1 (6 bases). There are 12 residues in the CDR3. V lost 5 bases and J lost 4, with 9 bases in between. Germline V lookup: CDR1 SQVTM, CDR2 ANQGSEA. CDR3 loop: CSVLTGNQPQHF. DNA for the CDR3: TGCAGCGTTCTGACAGGTAATCAGCCCCAGCATTTT.

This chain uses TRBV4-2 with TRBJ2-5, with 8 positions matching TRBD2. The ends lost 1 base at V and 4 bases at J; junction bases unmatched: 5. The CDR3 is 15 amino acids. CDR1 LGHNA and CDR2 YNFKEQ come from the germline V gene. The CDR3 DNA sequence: TGTGCCAGCAGCCAAGGCGGGGGGAATGGAGAGACCCAGTACTTC. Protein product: CASSQGGGNGETQYF.

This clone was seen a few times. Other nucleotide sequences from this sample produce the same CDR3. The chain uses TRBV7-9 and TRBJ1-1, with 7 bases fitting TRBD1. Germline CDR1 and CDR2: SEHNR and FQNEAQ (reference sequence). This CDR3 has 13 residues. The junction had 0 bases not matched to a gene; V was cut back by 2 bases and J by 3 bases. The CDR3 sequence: CASSLQGDTEAFF. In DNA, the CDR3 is TGTGCCAGCAGCTTACAGGGGGACACTGAAGCTTTCTTT.